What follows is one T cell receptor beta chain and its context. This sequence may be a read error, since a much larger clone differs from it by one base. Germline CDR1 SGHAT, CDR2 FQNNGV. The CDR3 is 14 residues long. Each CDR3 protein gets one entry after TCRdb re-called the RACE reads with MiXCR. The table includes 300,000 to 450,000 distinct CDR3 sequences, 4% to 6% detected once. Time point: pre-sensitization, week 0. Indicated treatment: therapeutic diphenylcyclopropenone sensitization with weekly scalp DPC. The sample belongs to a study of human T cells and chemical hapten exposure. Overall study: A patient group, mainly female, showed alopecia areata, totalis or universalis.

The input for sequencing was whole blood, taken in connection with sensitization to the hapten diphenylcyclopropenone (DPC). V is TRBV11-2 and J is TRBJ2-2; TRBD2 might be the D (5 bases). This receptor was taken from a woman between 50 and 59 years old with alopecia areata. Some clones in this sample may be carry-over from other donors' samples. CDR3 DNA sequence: TGTGCCAGCAGCTTATGGGCTGACACCGGGGTGCTGTTTTTT. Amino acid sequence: CASSLWADTGVLFF.